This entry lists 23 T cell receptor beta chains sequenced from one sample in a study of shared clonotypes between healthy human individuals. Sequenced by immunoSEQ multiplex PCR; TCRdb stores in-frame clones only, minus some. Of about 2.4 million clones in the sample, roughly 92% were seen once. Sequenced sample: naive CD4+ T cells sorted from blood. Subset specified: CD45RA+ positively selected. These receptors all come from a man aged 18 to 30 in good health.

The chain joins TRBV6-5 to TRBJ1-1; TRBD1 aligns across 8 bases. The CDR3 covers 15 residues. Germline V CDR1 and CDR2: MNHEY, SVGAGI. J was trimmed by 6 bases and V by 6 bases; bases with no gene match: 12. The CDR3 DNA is TGTGCCAGCAGCCGATCTGGACAGGGAGGGGCTGAAGCTTTCTTT. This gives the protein CASSRSGQGGAEAFF.

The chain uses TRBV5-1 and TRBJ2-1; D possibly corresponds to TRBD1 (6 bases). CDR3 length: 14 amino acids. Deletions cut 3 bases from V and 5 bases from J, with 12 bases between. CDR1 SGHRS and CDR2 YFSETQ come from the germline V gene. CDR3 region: CASSYLDRNNEQFF. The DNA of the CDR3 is TGCGCCAGCAGCTACCTCGACAGGAACAATGAGCAGTTCTTC.

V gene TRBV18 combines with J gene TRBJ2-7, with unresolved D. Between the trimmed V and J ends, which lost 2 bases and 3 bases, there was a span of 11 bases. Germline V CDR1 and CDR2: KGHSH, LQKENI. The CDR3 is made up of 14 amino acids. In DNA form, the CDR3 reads TGTGCCAGCTCACCAAGTTCCACCGACTACGAGCAGTACTTC. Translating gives CASSPSSTDYEQYF.

DNA for the CDR3: TGTGCCAGCAGTTCAGCGGGGGCACCTAAAGAGACCCAGTACTTC. Its translation is CASSSAGAPKETQYF. This chain joins TRBV27 and TRBJ2-5, with 8 bases identical to TRBD2. This CDR3 comprises 15 residues. CDR1 MNHEY and CDR2 SMNVEV come from the germline V gene (reference sequence). After removal of 4 bases from V and 3 bases from J, the junction contained 7 bases not matched to a gene.

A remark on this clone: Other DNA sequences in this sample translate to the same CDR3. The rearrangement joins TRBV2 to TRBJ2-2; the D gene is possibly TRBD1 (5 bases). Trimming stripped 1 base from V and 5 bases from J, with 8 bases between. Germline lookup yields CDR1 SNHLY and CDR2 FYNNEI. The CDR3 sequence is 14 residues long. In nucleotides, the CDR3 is TGTGCCAGCAGTGAAGTAAGGGGAACCGGGGAGCTGTTTTTT. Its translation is CASSEVRGTGELFF.

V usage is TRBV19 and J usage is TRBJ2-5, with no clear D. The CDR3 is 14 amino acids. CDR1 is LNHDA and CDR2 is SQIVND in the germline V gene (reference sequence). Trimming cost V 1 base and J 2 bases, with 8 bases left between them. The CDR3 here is CASSIGSLQETQYF. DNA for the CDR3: TGTGCCAGTAGTATAGGATCCCTACAAGAGACCCAGTACTTC.

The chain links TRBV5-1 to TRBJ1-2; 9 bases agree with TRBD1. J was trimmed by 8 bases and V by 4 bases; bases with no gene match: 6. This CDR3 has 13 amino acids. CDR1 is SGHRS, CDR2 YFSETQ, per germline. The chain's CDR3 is CASSDHRGLGYTF. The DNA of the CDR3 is TGCGCCAGCAGCGACCACAGGGGGCTGGGCTACACCTTC.

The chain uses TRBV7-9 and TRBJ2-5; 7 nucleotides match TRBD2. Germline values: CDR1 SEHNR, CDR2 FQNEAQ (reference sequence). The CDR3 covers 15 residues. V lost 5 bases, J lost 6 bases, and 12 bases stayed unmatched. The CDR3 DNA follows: TGTGCCAGCAGCCCCCCGGGGGGAGAAATCCAGACCCAGTACTTC. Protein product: CASSPPGGEIQTQYF.

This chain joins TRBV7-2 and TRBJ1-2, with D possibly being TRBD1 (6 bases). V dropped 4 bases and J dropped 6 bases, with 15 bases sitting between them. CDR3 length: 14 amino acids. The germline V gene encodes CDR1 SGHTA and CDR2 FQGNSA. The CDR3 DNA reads TGTGCCAGCAGCTGGAGGGGGGCCGGGGATGGCTACACCTTC. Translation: CASSWRGAGDGYTF.

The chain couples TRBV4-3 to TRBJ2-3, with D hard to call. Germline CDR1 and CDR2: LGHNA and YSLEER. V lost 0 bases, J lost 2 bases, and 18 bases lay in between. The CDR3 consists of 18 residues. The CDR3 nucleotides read TGCGCCAGCAGCCAAGATGCCCGAATCGGTATAAACACAGATACGCAGTATTTT. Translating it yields CASSQDARIGINTDTQYF.

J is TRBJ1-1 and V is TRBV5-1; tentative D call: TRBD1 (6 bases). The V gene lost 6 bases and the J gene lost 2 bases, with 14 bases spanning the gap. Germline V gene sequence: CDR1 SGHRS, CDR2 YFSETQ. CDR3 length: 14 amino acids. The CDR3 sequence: CASTKGGLNTEAFF. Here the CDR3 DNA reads TGCGCCAGCACCAAGGGGGGACTAAACACTGAAGCTTTCTTT.

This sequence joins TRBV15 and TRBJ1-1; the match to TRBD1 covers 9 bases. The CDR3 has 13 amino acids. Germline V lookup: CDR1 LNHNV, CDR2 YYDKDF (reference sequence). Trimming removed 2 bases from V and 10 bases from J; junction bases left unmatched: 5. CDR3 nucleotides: TGTGCCACCAGCAGATCCCCGGGACAGGGAGCTTTCTTT. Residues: CATSRSPGQGAFF. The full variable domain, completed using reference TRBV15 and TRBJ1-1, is DAMVIQNPRYQVTQFGKPVTLSCSQTLNHNVMYWYQQKSSQAPKLLFHYYDKDFNNEADTPDNFQSRRPNTSFCFLDIRSPGLGDTAMYLCATSRSPGQGAFFGQGTRLTVV.

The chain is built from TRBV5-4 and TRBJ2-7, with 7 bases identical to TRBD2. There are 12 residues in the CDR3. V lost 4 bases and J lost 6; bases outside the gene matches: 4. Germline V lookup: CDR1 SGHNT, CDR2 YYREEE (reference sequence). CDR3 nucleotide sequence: TGTGCCAGCAGCGGGAGGGGTCGCGAGCAGTACTTC. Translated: CASSGRGREQYF.

CDR3 in DNA: TGTGCCAGCTGGGTTGGGACAGGGCTTTTTGAGCAGTACTTC. Translated: CASWVGTGLFEQYF. The chain recombines TRBV11-2 with TRBJ2-7; 9 bases are a match to TRBD1. There are 14 residues in the CDR3. Germline CDR1 SGHAT, CDR2 FQNNGV. The V gene end was trimmed by 8 bases and the J gene end by 7 bases; junction bases not matched to a gene: 12. The full variable domain, its missing parts supplied by reference TRBV11-2 and TRBJ2-7, is EAGVAQSPRYKIIEKRQSVAFWCNPISGHATLYWYQQILGQGPKLLIQFQNNGVVDDSQLPKDRFSAERLKGVDSTLKIQPAKLEDSAVYLCASWVGTGLFEQYFGPGTRLTVT.

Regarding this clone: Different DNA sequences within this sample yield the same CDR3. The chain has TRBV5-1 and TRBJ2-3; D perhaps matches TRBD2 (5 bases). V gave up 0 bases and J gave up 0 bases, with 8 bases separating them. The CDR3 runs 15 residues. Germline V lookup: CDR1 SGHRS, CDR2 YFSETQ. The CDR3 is CASSLGTASTDTQYF. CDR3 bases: TGCGCCAGCAGCTTGGGGACTGCTAGCACAGATACGCAGTATTTT.

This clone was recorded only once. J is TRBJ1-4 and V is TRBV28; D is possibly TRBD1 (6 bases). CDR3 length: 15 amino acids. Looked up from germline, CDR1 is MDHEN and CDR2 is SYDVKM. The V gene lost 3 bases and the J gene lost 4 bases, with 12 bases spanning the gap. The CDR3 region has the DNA TGTGCCAGCAGTTTTATAGGGGGTCATAATGAAAAACTGTTTTTT. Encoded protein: CASSFIGGHNEKLFF.

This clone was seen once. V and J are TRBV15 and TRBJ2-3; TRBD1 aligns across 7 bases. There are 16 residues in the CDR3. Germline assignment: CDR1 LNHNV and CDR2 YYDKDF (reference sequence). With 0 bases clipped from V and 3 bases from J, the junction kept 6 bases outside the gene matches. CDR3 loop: CATSRDFAGGTDTQYF. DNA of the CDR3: TGTGCCACCAGCAGAGATTTTGCAGGGGGAACAGATACGCAGTATTTT.

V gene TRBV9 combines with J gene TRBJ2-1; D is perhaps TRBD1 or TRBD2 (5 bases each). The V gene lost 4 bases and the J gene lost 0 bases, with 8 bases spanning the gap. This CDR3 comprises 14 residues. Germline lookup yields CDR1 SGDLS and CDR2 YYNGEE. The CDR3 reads CASSRGPSYNEQFF. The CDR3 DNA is TGTGCCAGCAGCCGGGGCCCCTCCTACAATGAGCAGTTCTTC.

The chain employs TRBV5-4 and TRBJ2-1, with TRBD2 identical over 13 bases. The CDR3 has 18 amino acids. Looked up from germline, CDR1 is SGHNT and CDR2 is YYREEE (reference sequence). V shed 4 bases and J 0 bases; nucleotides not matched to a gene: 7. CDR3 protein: CASSITSGGASSYNEQFF. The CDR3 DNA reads TGTGCCAGCAGCATCACTAGCGGGGGGGCCAGCTCCTACAATGAGCAGTTCTTC.

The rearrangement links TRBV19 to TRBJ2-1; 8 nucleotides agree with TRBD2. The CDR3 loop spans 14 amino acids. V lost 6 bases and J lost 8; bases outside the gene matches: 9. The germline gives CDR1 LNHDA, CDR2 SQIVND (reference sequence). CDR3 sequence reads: CASRPAGVRDEQFF. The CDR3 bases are TGTGCCAGTAGGCCAGCGGGAGTTAGGGATGAGCAGTTCTTC.

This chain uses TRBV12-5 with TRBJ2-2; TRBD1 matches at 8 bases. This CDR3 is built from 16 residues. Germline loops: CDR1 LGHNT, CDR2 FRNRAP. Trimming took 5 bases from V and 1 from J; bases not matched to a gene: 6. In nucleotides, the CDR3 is TGTGCTAGTGGTCGGATGGGACAGGAGAACACCGGGGAGCTGTTTTTT. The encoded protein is CASGRMGQENTGELFF.

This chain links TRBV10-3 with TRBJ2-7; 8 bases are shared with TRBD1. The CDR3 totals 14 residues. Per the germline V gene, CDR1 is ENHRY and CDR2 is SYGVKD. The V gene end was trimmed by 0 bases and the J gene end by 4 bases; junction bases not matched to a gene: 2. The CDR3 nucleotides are TGTGCCATCAGTGAGTCGGACAGGGATTACGAGCAGTACTTC. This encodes CAISESDRDYEQYF.

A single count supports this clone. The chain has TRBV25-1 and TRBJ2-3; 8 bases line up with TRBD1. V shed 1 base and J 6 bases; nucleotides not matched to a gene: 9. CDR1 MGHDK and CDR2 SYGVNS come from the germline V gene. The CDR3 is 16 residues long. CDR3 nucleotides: TGTGCCAGCAGTGAATCCTCACCAGGGGGCGGTGATACGCAGTATTTT. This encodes CASSESSPGGGDTQYF.